One sample yielded the 32 T cell receptor beta chains listed below, sequenced in a study of blood T cell repertoires in COVID-19. The assay was immunoSEQ multiplex PCR, and TCRdb's table has in-frame clones only and misses some. The repertoire includes about 280,000 clones, about nine tenths of them detected once, and approximately 10% sits in the top ten. Sequencing used peripheral blood. The receptors shown here come from a woman between 25 and 40 years old with COVID-19, enrolled during active disease.

The rearrangement joins TRBV5-5 to TRBJ1-5; 10 bases line up with TRBD1. J lost 5 bases, V lost 2 bases, and 7 bases had no gene match. CDR3 length: 16 residues. Germline CDR1 and CDR2: SGHKS and YYEKEE (reference sequence). The CDR3 DNA is TGTGCCAGCAGCTTTACCTCGGGACAGGGGTATCAGCCCCAGCATTTT. This translates into CASSFTSGQGYQPQHF. The full variable domain, in which reference TRBV5-5 and TRBJ1-5 provide the parts outside the CDR3, is DAGVTQSPTHLIKTRGQQVTLRCSPISGHKSVSWYQQVLGQGPQFIFQYYEKEERGRGNFPDRFSARQFPNYSSELNVNALLLGDSALYLCASSFTSGQGYQPQHFGDGTRLSIL.

This clone was counted only a few times. The rearrangement joins TRBV3-1 (or the pseudogene TRBV3-2) to TRBJ1-1, with D uncertain. The V gene lost 4 bases and the J gene lost 1 base, with 10 bases spanning the gap. Germline V gene sequence: CDR1 LGHDT, CDR2 YNNKEL (reference sequence). This CDR3 is built from 14 residues. The CDR3 spells CASSPYYSNTEAFF. The CDR3 nucleotides are TGTGCCAGCAGCCCTTATTATTCGAACACTGAAGCTTTCTTT.

This rearrangement joins TRBV11-2 to TRBJ1-4, with 7 bases identical to TRBD1. V lost 6 bases and J lost 7; bases outside the gene matches: 8. Germline CDR1 is SGHAT and CDR2 is FQNNGV. The CDR3 loop spans 14 amino acids. CDR3 bases: TGTGCCAGCAGGGAGACAGGGCGAACTGAAAAACTGTTTTTT. This codes for CASRETGRTEKLFF.

The DNA for the CDR3 is TGTGCCAGCAGCTTAAGCTTTCGAGGAGATGGCTACACCTTC. Translating gives CASSLSFRGDGYTF. The chain recombines TRBV7-2 with TRBJ1-2; D remains unclear. V lost 2 bases and J lost 6, with 13 bases in between. The length of the CDR3 is 14 residues. Germline values: CDR1 SGHTA, CDR2 FQGNSA.

The V gene is TRBV12-5, the J gene TRBJ2-7; TRBD2 might be the D (5 bases). Germline V gene lookup returns CDR1 LGHNT and CDR2 FRNRAP. Trimming shortened V by 9 bases and J by 3 bases, and 9 bases separated the two germline ends. The CDR3 has 11 residues. The CDR3 region has the DNA TGTGCTAGCCGAGGGCTCTACGAGCAGTACTTC. Amino acid sequence: CASRGLYEQYF.

With respect to this clone: This CDR3 fails to terminate in the conserved phenylalanine or tryptophan, so it likely reflects a read error. The limits of the CDR3 on the DNA are not certain, so only TCRdb's listed CDR3 is given. The chain employs TRBV2 and TRBJ1-2; the table's D call, TRBD1, has no DNA check behind it. CDR1 SNHLY and CDR2 FYNNEI come from the germline V gene. A total of 16 residues make up the CDR3, ends included. CDR3 in amino acids: CASSRQYPANYGSTTL.

There are a few counts of this clone. The rearrangement uses TRBV9 and TRBJ2-1, with D maybe TRBD1 (6 bases). Trimming took 3 bases from V and 0 from J, leaving 13 bases between them. The CDR3 length is 16 residues. The germline V gene has CDR1 SGDLS and CDR2 YYNGEE. In nucleotides, the CDR3 is TGTGCCAGCAGCGAGGGGACAAGTCCCTCCTACAATGAGCAGTTCTTC. Encoded protein: CASSEGTSPSYNEQFF.

This sequence joins TRBV9 and TRBJ2-5; 9 bases are shared with TRBD2. The CDR3 contains 16 residues. Germline CDR1 and CDR2: SGDLS and YYNGEE. V lost 3 bases and J lost 4; bases outside the gene matches: 10. The CDR3 coding sequence is TGTGCCAGCAGCGACCAGCGAAAGCGGGGGGCAGAGACCCAGTACTTC. It codes for CASSDQRKRGAETQYF. Full variable domain (outside the CDR3, taken from reference TRBV9 and TRBJ2-5): DSGVTQTPKHLITATGQRVTLRCSPRSGDLSVYWYQQSLDQGLQFLIQYYNGEERAKGNILERFSAQQFPDLHSELNLSSLELGDSALYFCASSDQRKRGAETQYFGPGTRLLVL.

The chain is built from TRBV11-2 and TRBJ1-5, with D hard to call. The germline V and J ends were trimmed by 1 base and 6 bases, with 7 bases remaining between them. Germline loops: CDR1 SGHAT, CDR2 FQNNGV. There are 13 residues in the CDR3. CDR3 sequence reads: CASSLAEGQPQHF. Written as DNA, the CDR3 is TGTGCCAGCAGCTTAGCAGAGGGTCAGCCCCAGCATTTT.

The V and J genes are TRBV27 and TRBJ2-2, with TRBD1 identical over 10 bases. V lost 3 bases, J lost 0 bases, and 7 bases stayed unmatched. This CDR3 comprises 18 residues. The germline gives CDR1 MNHEY, CDR2 SMNVEV (reference sequence). The CDR3 region has the DNA TGTGCCAGCAGTTTGGGACCGGGGACAGGGGCGAACACCGGGGAGCTGTTTTTT. The encoded protein is CASSLGPGTGANTGELFF.

The V call is TRBV7-6, the J call TRBJ2-5; D may be TRBD2 (6 bases). The V end was cut by 0 bases, the J end by 4 bases, with 18 bases between. CDR1 SGHVS and CDR2 FNYEAQ come from the germline V gene. The CDR3 is 17 residues long. The CDR3 DNA reads as TGTGCCAGCAGCTTAGCGATCGGCGGCGCCGGGAGAGAGACCCAGTACTTC. Its protein product is CASSLAIGGAGRETQYF.

This sequence joins TRBV4-1 and TRBJ1-6; D remains unclear. The germline gives CDR1 MGHRA, CDR2 YSYEKL. The CDR3 covers 13 residues. V lost 1 base to trimming and J lost 9 bases, with 7 bases between them. This CDR3 is CASSQGGVSPLHF. CDR3 bases: TGCGCCAGCAGCCAAGGGGGAGTTTCACCCCTCCACTTT.

The rearrangement links TRBV7-7 to TRBJ2-7; 13 bases align to TRBD2. The CDR3 is 17 residues long. V was pared by 3 bases and J by 0 bases, with 5 bases of the junction left unmatched. Germline V gives CDR1 SSHAT, CDR2 FNYEAQ (reference sequence). CDR3 bases: TGTGCCAGCAGCTTGGGGACTAGCGGGAACAACTCCTACGAGCAGTACTTC. It encodes CASSLGTSGNNSYEQYF.

This chain links TRBV6-6 with TRBJ2-7; the D gene is possibly TRBD2 (5 bases). V gave up 6 bases and J gave up 6 bases, with 15 bases separating them. CDR1 is MNHNY and CDR2 is SVGAGI in the germline V gene (reference sequence). The CDR3 has 13 residues. The DNA of the CDR3 is TGTGCCAGCAGCCCGCTCTCCGAGGGCGAGCAGTACTTC. Translation: CASSPLSEGEQYF.

The chain recombines TRBV10-1 with TRBJ2-5, with TRBD2 identical over 7 bases. The J segment lost 4 bases and the V segment lost 5 bases, leaving 13 bases of the junction unmatched. Germline V gene sequence: CDR1 WNHNN, CDR2 SYGVQD (reference sequence). This CDR3 comprises 16 residues. This CDR3 is CASSRGDQRVGETQYF. CDR3 nucleotide sequence: TGCGCCAGCAGTCGGGGGGACCAAAGGGTTGGAGAGACCCAGTACTTC.

The sample holds a few counts of this clone. The gene calls are TRBV5-1 and TRBJ1-2, with D possibly TRBD1 on 5 matching bases. The germline V and J ends were trimmed by 0 bases and 7 bases, with 22 bases remaining between them. The CDR3 consists of 17 residues. Germline V gives CDR1 SGHRS, CDR2 YFSETQ. The CDR3 sequence: CASSLVRGRSDYGGYTF. CDR3 sequence (DNA): TGCGCCAGCAGCTTGGTGCGGGGCCGATCGGATTATGGTGGCTACACCTTC. Full variable domain (remainder filled in from reference TRBV5-1 and TRBJ1-2): KAGVTQTPRYLIKTRGQQVTLSCSPISGHRSVSWYQQTPGQGLQFLFEYFSETQRNKGNFPGRFSGRQFSNSRSEMNVSTLELGDSALYLCASSLVRGRSDYGGYTFGSGTRLTVV.

The chain carries TRBV7-9 and TRBJ1-3; D perhaps matches TRBD1 (5 bases). CDR3 length equals 18 residues. Germline CDR1 SEHNR, CDR2 FQNEAQ (reference sequence). The V end lost 5 bases, the J end lost 0 bases, and 20 bases lay between the germline ends. CDR3 bases: TGTGCCAGCAGCCTCGAGCGGAGGGACGGCAACTCTGGAAACACCATATATTTT. Protein: CASSLERRDGNSGNTIYF.

The chain carries TRBV9 and TRBJ2-3; 9 nucleotides match TRBD2. The CDR3 consists of 16 residues. From germline, CDR1 is SGDLS and CDR2 YYNGEE. V shed 6 bases and J 0 bases; nucleotides not matched to a gene: 8. The CDR3 reads CASNSGGRSSTDTQYF. In DNA, the CDR3 is TGTGCCAGCAATAGCGGGGGACGATCTAGCACAGATACGCAGTATTTT.

The V gene is TRBV10-3, the J gene TRBJ1-1; D remains ambiguous. V shed 3 bases and J shed 1 base, with 6 bases lying between them. CDR3 length equals 13 residues. Per the germline V gene, CDR1 is ENHRY and CDR2 is SYGVKD. The CDR3 spells CAISDHWNTEAFF. CDR3 in DNA: TGTGCCATCAGTGATCACTGGAACACTGAAGCTTTCTTT.

V is TRBV7-9 and J is TRBJ2-5; 7 bases are a match to TRBD2. Germline V gene lookup returns CDR1 SEHNR and CDR2 FQNEAQ (reference sequence). The CDR3 sequence is 14 residues long. The J segment lost 4 bases and the V segment lost 2 bases, leaving 4 bases of the junction unmatched. CDR3 protein: CASSLKRDGETQYF. CDR3 bases: TGTGCCAGCAGCTTAAAGCGGGACGGAGAGACCCAGTACTTC. The whole variable domain, remainder taken from reference TRBV7-9 and TRBJ2-5, is DTGVSQNPRHKITKRGQNVTFRCDPISEHNRLYWYRQTLGQGPEFLTYFQNEAQLEKSRLLSDRFSAERPKGSFSTLEIQRTEQGDSAMYLCASSLKRDGETQYFGPGTRLLVL.

The chain has TRBV19 and TRBJ1-1; 8 bases fit TRBD1. This CDR3 is built from 14 residues. V lost 9 bases, J lost 10 bases, and 16 bases stayed unmatched. The germline V gene has CDR1 LNHDA and CDR2 SQIVND (reference sequence). CDR3 DNA: TGTGCCAGCCGCGGGGCAGGGGGCTTCAAGATAGCTTTCTTT. It specifies CASRGAGGFKIAFF.

This clone has just a few counts. V and J are TRBV7-9 and TRBJ2-5; TRBD2 aligns across 7 bases. CDR3 length: 14 residues. The V gene end was trimmed by 1 base and the J gene end by 4 bases; junction bases not matched to a gene: 3. Per germline, CDR1 SEHNR and CDR2 FQNEAQ (reference sequence). The CDR3 spells CASSLGTGGETQYF. The CDR3 DNA is TGTGCCAGCAGCTTAGGGACGGGGGGAGAGACCCAGTACTTC.

The chain combines TRBV5-5 with TRBJ2-3; 8 bases map to TRBD2. The germline CDR1 and CDR2 sequences are SGHKS and YYEKEE (reference sequence). V lost 2 bases and J lost 2; bases outside the gene matches: 1. This CDR3 spans 14 amino acids. CDR3 loop: CASSFGGATDTQYF. For the CDR3, the DNA is TGTGCCAGCAGCTTCGGGGGGGCCACAGATACGCAGTATTTT.

V is TRBV27 and J is TRBJ1-5; no clear D gene. Per the germline V gene, CDR1 is MNHEY and CDR2 is SMNVEV (reference sequence). The CDR3 loop spans 14 amino acids. The ends were cut back, 2 bases at V and 3 bases at J, with 8 bases in the middle. This CDR3 is CASSLMGSNQPQHF. The CDR3 bases are TGTGCCAGCAGTTTAATGGGCTCCAATCAGCCCCAGCATTTT.

The chain uses TRBV3-1 (or the pseudogene TRBV3-2) and TRBJ1-4; D might be TRBD1 (5 bases). CDR1 LGHDT and CDR2 YNNKEL come from the germline V gene (reference sequence). The CDR3 has 16 residues. V shed 3 bases and J shed 8 bases, with 19 bases lying between them. The CDR3 nucleotides read TGTGCCAGCAGCCAGCCCCTGGCTAGGGGAAGGGAAAAACTGTTTTTT. This translates into CASSQPLARGREKLFF.

This chain connects TRBV7-6 to TRBJ2-3; a possible D gene is TRBD1 (6 bases). CDR3 length: 17 residues. Trimming removed 5 bases at V and 3 bases at J, with 21 bases between. Per germline, CDR1 SGHVS and CDR2 FNYEAQ. The CDR3 loop is CASSHIRGQIYTDTQYF. The CDR3 DNA follows: TGTGCCAGCAGCCATATTAGAGGACAGATTTATACAGATACGCAGTATTTT.

CDR3 nucleotides: TGTGCCAGCAGCTATGGGACAGGGGGTGAAGCTTTCTTT. Encoded protein: CASSYGTGGEAFF. The chain uses TRBV11-2 and TRBJ1-1, with 11 bases lining up with TRBD1. The CDR3 has 13 residues. CDR1 is SGHAT and CDR2 is FQNNGV in the germline V gene. With 4 bases clipped from V and 7 bases from J, the junction kept 2 bases outside the gene matches.

V gene TRBV28 combines with J gene TRBJ1-2, with D perhaps TRBD1 (5 bases). The germline V and J ends were trimmed by 9 bases and 4 bases, with 12 bases remaining between them. The CDR3 loop spans 12 amino acids. Germline lookup yields CDR1 MDHEN and CDR2 SYDVKM. This CDR3 is CASRQQFYGYTF. CDR3 coding DNA: TGTGCCAGTCGACAGCAATTCTATGGCTACACCTTC.

The V and J genes are TRBV5-1 and TRBJ2-1, with 8 positions matching TRBD2. The junction had 5 bases not matched to a gene; V was cut back by 0 bases and J by 0 bases. Germline assignment: CDR1 SGHRS and CDR2 YFSETQ. This CDR3 is built from 17 residues. The CDR3 reads CASSLDPGGSSYNEQFF. In DNA, the CDR3 is TGCGCCAGCAGCTTGGACCCGGGGGGGAGCTCCTACAATGAGCAGTTCTTC.

The J gene is TRBJ1-2, the V gene TRBV7-8; D uncertain. The CDR3 extends over 13 amino acids. The V end was cut by 5 bases, the J end by 5 bases, with 12 bases between. Germline CDR1 reads SGHVS; CDR2 reads FQNEAQ. The CDR3 coding sequence is TGTGCCAGCAGCCCCCCGACTGTATATGGCTACACCTTC. Protein: CASSPPTVYGYTF.

The chain links TRBV7-9 to TRBJ1-1, with D uncertain. Germline CDR1 and CDR2: SEHNR and FQNEAQ (reference sequence). The CDR3 is made up of 12 amino acids. V shed 1 base and J shed 5 bases, with 5 bases lying between them. Written as DNA, the CDR3 is TGTGCCAGCAGCTTAGTCCCTACTGAAGCTTTCTTT. This sequence encodes CASSLVPTEAFF.

The chain recombines TRBV29-1 with TRBJ2-7; the D gene is possibly TRBD1 (6 bases). The CDR3 totals 13 residues. V was cut by 4 bases and J by 9 bases, with 19 bases left in between. The V gene's germline CDR1 is SQVTM and CDR2 ANQGSEA. In DNA, the CDR3 is TGCAGCGTTGTTGGGACACCGGACGGGGCGCAGTACTTC. This encodes CSVVGTPDGAQYF.